Shown below are 13 T cell receptor beta chains from a single sample sequenced in a study of vaccination and CD4 T cells after COVID-19. Described treatment: roughly 10-day PBMC culture with coronavirus spike peptide pools or control peptides (ViraFEST assay). The Oncomine TCR Beta short-read assay sequenced DNA from cultured CD4+ T cells. TCRdb reprocessed the PCR reads with MiXCR, giving one entry per CDR3 protein. In the table there are some 20,000 distinct CDR3 sequences, approximately 61% of which are singletons. No antigen has been identified for these receptors. The source material was CD4+ T cells from blood, cultured in vitro. These receptors were collected from a human donor who had recovered from COVID-19.

This rearrangement joins TRBV7-2 to TRBJ2-3; D is unresolved. CDR1 is SGHTA, CDR2 FQGNSA, per germline. V gave up 0 bases and J gave up 3 bases, with 7 bases separating them. This CDR3 region has 14 residues. The CDR3 loop reads CASSLAGITDTQYF. The DNA of the CDR3 is TGTGCCAGCAGCTTAGCGGGGATAACAGATACGCAGTATTTT.

The genes are TRBV20-1 and TRBJ1-3; D is uncertain. Germline V lookup: CDR1 DFQATT, CDR2 SNEGSKA (reference sequence). This CDR3 has 11 amino acids. The CDR3, as DNA: TGCAGCCTTAGAAGGGTAAACACCATATATTTT. The encoded protein is CSLRRVNTIYF.

A single count supports this clonotype. The chain couples TRBV6-2 or TRBV6-3 to TRBJ1-6, with D unresolved. The CDR3 contains 13 residues. CDR1 and CDR2 (germline): MNHEY, SVGEGT. V lost 10 bases and J lost 9, with 16 bases in between. The CDR3 here is CATQTSRSSPLHF. The CDR3 DNA is TGTGCCACCCAGACATCCCGGAGTTCACCCCTCCACTTT.

This clonotype was observed a handful of times. The J gene is TRBJ2-3, the V gene TRBV24-1, with D perhaps TRBD1 or TRBD2 (5 bases each). With 5 bases removed from V and 1 base from J, the gap between germline ends came to 21 bases. Germline lookup yields CDR1 KGHDR and CDR2 SFDVKD. The CDR3 runs 18 residues. The CDR3 loop reads CATSGDPTGVAGTDTQYF. The CDR3 DNA is TGTGCCACCAGTGGGGACCCAACCGGGGTCGCTGGCACAGATACGCAGTATTTT.

V gene TRBV2 combines with J gene TRBJ2-2; D unclear. The V and J ends lost 4 bases and 3 bases respectively, with 12 bases between them. The CDR3 is 15 residues long. The germline gives CDR1 SNHLY, CDR2 FYNNEI. The DNA for the CDR3 is TGTGCCAGCAGTGCAGGTGGGGTGTACACCGGGGAGCTGTTTTTT. Its translation is CASSAGGVYTGELFF.

This rearrangement joins TRBV7-2 to TRBJ1-3; no firm D call. Germline V gives CDR1 SGHTA, CDR2 FQGNSA. The CDR3 is made up of 16 amino acids. With 3 bases removed from V and 0 bases from J, the gap between germline ends came to 12 bases. CDR3 region: CASSFWGPTSGNTIYF. CDR3 in DNA: TGTGCCAGCAGCTTCTGGGGTCCCACCTCTGGAAACACCATATATTTT.

The genes are TRBV30 and TRBJ1-6; D is perhaps TRBD1 (6 bases). The CDR3 has 13 amino acids. Trimming pared 7 bases from V and 9 bases from J, leaving 16 bases between. CDR1 GTSNPN and CDR2 SVGIG come from the germline V gene (reference sequence). Here the CDR3 reads CAYGGAGTSPLHF. The CDR3 nucleotides are TGTGCCTACGGGGGCGCCGGGACTTCACCCCTCCACTTT.

The chain couples TRBV6-2 or TRBV6-3 to TRBJ1-5; TRBD1 might be the D (5 bases). The V end was cut by 6 bases, the J end by 5 bases, with 23 bases between. Germline loops: CDR1 MNHEY, CDR2 SVGEGT. The CDR3 loop spans 17 amino acids. In DNA form, the CDR3 reads TGTGCCAGCAGCCTTCACGTCACAGGTAATGCGGATCAGCCCCAGCATTTT. Its translation: CASSLHVTGNADQPQHF.

The chain combines TRBV19 with TRBJ2-3; D gene ambiguous. V was pared by 6 bases and J by 2 bases, with 6 bases between. The CDR3 spans 12 residues. In germline, CDR1 is LNHDA, CDR2 SQIVND (reference sequence). CDR3 in amino acids: CASSPATDTQYF. CDR3 DNA: TGTGCCAGTAGCCCGGCCACAGATACGCAGTATTTT.

This chain connects TRBV27 to TRBJ2-7; weak D call: TRBD1 (5 bases). The V gene lost 6 bases and the J gene lost 0 bases, with 9 bases spanning the gap. Looked up from germline, CDR1 is MNHEY and CDR2 is SMNVEV (reference sequence). The CDR3 spans 13 residues. The CDR3 sequence: CASRRGHSYEQYF. As DNA, the CDR3 is TGTGCCAGCAGGCGCGGACACTCCTACGAGCAGTACTTC.

This clonotype turned up a few times. The chain employs TRBV6-2 or TRBV6-3 and TRBJ2-5; 7 bases fit TRBD2. The germline gives CDR1 MNHEY, CDR2 SVGEGT. V lost 5 bases, J lost 5 bases, and 5 bases stayed unmatched. The CDR3 is 13 residues long. The chain's CDR3 is CASSSGEVETQYF. The CDR3 nucleotides read TGTGCCAGCAGTAGCGGGGAAGTGGAGACCCAGTACTTC.

J is TRBJ2-5 and V is TRBV28; possibly TRBD1 for D (6 bases). CDR3 length: 12 residues. Germline V gene sequence: CDR1 MDHEN, CDR2 SYDVKM. In DNA, the CDR3 is TGTGCGGCAGGGGCCCTACGGGAGACCCAGTACTTC. Amino acid sequence: CAAGALRETQYF.

The CDR3 spells CATSRDRGGGAFF. As DNA, the CDR3 is TGTGCCACCAGCAGAGATCGCGGGGGTGGGGCTTTCTTT. The chain carries TRBV15 and TRBJ1-1, with D possibly being TRBD1 (5 bases). The V end was cut by 0 bases, the J end by 11 bases, with 13 bases between. This CDR3 has 13 residues. In germline, CDR1 is LNHNV, CDR2 YYDKDF (reference sequence).